Following are 7 T cell receptor beta chains from one sample sequenced in a study of cytomegalovirus exposure and HLA in healthy donors. The PCR ran on 60 Vbeta and 13 Jbeta primers. Using immunoSEQ multiplex PCR, the repertoire was profiled, and TCRdb retains in-frame clones only, with some absent. Of 170,000 or so clones in the sample, over 70% were seen once. Input material: PBMCs. These receptors came from a woman younger than 45 in good health and CMV-seronegative.

The chain uses TRBV6-6 and TRBJ1-5, with unresolved D. The CDR3 loop spans 15 amino acids. The germline CDR1 and CDR2 sequences are MNHNY and SVGAGI (reference sequence). Between the trimmed V and J ends, which lost 6 bases and 2 bases, there was a span of 14 bases. CDR3 in DNA: TGTGCCAGCAGATCGCAGGTGTCGGGCAATCAGCCCCAGCATTTT. This translates into CASRSQVSGNQPQHF.

The CDR3 DNA sequence: TGCGCCAGCAGCTTGTTTACTAGCGGGGGCCCTAACACCGGGGAGCTGTTTTTT. It specifies CASSLFTSGGPNTGELFF. The chain recombines TRBV5-1 with TRBJ2-2, with 11 bases aligning to TRBD2. The V segment lost 1 base and the J segment 2 bases; nucleotides outside the gene matches: 7. The germline CDR1 and CDR2 sequences are SGHRS and YFSETQ. This CDR3 contains 18 residues.

The rearrangement uses TRBV28 and TRBJ2-7; no firm D call. V was clipped by 4 bases and J by 0 bases, with 19 bases between them. In germline, CDR1 is MDHEN, CDR2 SYDVKM. The CDR3 is made up of 17 amino acids. The CDR3 spells CASSSTTRLTDSYEQYF. The DNA of the CDR3 is TGTGCCAGCAGTTCCACTACCCGTCTGACCGACTCCTACGAGCAGTACTTC.

This chain joins TRBV28 and TRBJ2-2; TRBD2 matches at 8 bases. Trimming removed 6 bases from V and 3 bases from J; junction bases left unmatched: 18. Germline CDR1 and CDR2: MDHEN and SYDVKM. The CDR3 has 19 residues. The CDR3 here is CASSPWDGGAAKDTGELFF. DNA for the CDR3: TGTGCCAGCAGCCCCTGGGACGGGGGGGCCGCGAAGGACACCGGGGAGCTGTTTTTT.

The rearrangement joins TRBV2 to TRBJ2-3; 7 nucleotides agree with TRBD2. Germline V lookup: CDR1 SNHLY, CDR2 FYNNEI. The CDR3 consists of 14 residues. V lost 7 bases and J lost 3; bases outside the gene matches: 7. In DNA, the CDR3 is TGTGCCAGCAAGGGAGGGGCCGGAACAGATACGCAGTATTTT. This gives the protein CASKGGAGTDTQYF.

This chain links TRBV5-1 with TRBJ2-2; possible D gene TRBD2, 6 bases. Germline V lookup: CDR1 SGHRS, CDR2 YFSETQ. Trimming cost V 0 bases and J 3 bases, with 12 bases left between them. The CDR3 spans 16 residues. The CDR3 DNA is TGCGCCAGCAGCTTGGCGGGAGACGGTTACACCGGGGAGCTGTTTTTT. Its translation is CASSLAGDGYTGELFF.

The CDR3 coding sequence is TGTGCCAGCAGCTTAGCGGGGGGGCTAGAGACCCAGTACTTC. Translated: CASSLAGGLETQYF. The chain has TRBV7-9 and TRBJ2-5; possible D gene TRBD2, 7 bases. From germline, CDR1 is SEHNR and CDR2 FQNEAQ (reference sequence). This CDR3 spans 14 amino acids. V was trimmed by 0 bases and J by 4 bases, leaving 9 bases between them.